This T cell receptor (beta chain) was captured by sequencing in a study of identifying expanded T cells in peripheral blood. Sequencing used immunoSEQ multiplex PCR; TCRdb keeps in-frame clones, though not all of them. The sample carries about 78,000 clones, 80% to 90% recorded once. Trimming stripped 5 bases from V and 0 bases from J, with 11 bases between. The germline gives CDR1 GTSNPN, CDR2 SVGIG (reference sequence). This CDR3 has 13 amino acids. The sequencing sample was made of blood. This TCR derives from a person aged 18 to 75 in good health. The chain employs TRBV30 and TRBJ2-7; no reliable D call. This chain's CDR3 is CAWLYPGSYEQYF. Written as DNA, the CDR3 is TGTGCCTGGTTGTACCCTGGCTCCTACGAGCAGTACTTC.